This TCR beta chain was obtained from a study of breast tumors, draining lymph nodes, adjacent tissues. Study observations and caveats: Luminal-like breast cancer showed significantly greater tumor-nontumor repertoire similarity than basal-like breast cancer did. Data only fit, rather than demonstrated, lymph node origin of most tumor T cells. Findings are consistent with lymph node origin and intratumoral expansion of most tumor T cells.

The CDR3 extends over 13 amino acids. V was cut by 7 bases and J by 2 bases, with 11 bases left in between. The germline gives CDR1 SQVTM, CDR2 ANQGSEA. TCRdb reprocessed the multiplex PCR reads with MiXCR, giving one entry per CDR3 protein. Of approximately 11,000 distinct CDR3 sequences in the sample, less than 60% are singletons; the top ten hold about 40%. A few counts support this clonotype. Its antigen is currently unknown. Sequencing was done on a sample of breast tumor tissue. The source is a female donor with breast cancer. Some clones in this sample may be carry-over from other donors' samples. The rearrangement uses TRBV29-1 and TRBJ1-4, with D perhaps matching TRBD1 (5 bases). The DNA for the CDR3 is TGCAGCGCCCAAAGGGGCACTAATGAAAAACTGTTTTTT. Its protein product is CSAQRGTNEKLFF. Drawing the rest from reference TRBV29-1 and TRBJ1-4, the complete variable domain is SAVISQKPSRDICQRGTSLTIQCQVDSQVTMMFWYRQQPGQSLTLIATANQGSEATYESGFVIDKFPISRPNLTFSTLTVSNMSPEDSSIYLCSAQRGTNEKLFFGSGTQLSVL.